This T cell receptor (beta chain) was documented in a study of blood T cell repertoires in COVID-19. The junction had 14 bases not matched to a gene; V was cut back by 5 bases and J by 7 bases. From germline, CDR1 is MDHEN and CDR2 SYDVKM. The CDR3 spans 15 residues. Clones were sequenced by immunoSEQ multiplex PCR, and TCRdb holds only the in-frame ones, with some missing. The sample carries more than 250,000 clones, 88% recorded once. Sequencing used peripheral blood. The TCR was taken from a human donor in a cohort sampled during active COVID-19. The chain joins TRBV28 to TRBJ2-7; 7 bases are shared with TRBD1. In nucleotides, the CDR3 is TGTGCCAGCAGTCTCGAACCGGGACAGTTACAAGAGCAGTACTTC. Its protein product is CASSLEPGQLQEQYF. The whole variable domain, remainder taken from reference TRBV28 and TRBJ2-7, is DVKVTQSSRYLVKRTGEKVFLECVQDMDHENMFWYRQDPGLGLRLIYFSYDVKMKEKGDIPEGYSVSREKKERFSLILESASTNQTSMYLCASSLEPGQLQEQYFGPGTRLTVT.